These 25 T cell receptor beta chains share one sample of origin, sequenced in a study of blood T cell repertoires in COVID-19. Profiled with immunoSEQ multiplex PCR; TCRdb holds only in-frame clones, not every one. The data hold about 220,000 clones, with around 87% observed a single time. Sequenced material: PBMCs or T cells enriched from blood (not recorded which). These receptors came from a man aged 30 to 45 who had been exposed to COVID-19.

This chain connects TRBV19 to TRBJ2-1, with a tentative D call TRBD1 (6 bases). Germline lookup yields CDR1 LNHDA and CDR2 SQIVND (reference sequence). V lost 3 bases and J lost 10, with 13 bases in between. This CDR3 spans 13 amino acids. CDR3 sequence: CASSITGTLEQFF. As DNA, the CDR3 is TGTGCCAGTAGTATCACCGGGACACTGGAGCAGTTCTTC.

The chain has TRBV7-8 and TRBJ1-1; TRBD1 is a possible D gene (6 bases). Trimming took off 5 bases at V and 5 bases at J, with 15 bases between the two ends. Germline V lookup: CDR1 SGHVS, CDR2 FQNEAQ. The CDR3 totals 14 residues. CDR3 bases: TGTGCCAGCAGCCCGTTAACAGGGTATACTGAAGCTTTCTTT. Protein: CASSPLTGYTEAFF. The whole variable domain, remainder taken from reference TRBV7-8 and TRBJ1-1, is GAGVSQSPRYKVAKRGQDVALRCDPISGHVSLFWYQQALGQGPEFLTYFQNEAQLDKSGLPSDRFFAERPEGSVSTLKIQRTQQEDSAVYLCASSPLTGYTEAFFGQGTRLTVV.

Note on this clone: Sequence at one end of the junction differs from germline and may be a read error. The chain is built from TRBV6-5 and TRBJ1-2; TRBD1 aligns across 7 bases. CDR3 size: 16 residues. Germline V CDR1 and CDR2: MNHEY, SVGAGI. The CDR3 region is CASSYYADRAKMAMVF. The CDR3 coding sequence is TGTGCCAGCAGTTATTACGCCGACAGGGCCAAAATGGCTATGGTCTTC.

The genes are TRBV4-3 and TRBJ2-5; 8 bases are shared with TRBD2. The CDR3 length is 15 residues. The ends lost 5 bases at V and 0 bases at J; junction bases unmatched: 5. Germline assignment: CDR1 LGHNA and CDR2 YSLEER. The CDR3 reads CASSSGGLNQETQYF. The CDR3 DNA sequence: TGCGCCAGCAGCAGCGGGGGCCTTAACCAAGAGACCCAGTACTTC.

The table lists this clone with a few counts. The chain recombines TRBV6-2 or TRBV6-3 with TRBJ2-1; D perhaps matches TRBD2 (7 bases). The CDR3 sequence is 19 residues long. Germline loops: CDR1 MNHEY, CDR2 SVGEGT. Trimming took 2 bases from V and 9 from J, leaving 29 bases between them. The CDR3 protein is CASSYLPTLLGGRVGEQFF. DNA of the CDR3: TGTGCCAGCAGTTACCTCCCCACTCTTCTCGGGGGGCGGGTAGGTGAGCAGTTCTTC.

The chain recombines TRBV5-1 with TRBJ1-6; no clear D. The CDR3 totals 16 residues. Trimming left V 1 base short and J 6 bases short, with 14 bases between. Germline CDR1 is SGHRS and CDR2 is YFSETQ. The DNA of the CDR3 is TGCGCCAGCAGCTTGAATTCCCAAGCGGGTAATTCACCCCTCCACTTT. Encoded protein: CASSLNSQAGNSPLHF.

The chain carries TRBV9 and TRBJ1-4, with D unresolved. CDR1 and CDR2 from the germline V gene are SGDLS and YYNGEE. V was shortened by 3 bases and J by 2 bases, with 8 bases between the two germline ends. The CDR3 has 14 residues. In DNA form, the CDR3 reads TGTGCCAGCAGCGCCGGGGTTACTAATGAAAAACTGTTTTTT. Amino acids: CASSAGVTNEKLFF. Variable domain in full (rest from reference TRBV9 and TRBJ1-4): DSGVTQTPKHLITATGQRVTLRCSPRSGDLSVYWYQQSLDQGLQFLIQYYNGEERAKGNILERFSAQQFPDLHSELNLSSLELGDSALYFCASSAGVTNEKLFFGSGTQLSVL.

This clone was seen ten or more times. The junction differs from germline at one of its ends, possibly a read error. The CDR3 sequence: CASRGQGWRLAF. The CDR3 nucleotides read TGTGCCAGCCGGGGACAGGGCTGGCGGCTAGCGTTC. The gene calls are TRBV2 and TRBJ1-2, with 9 nucleotides matching TRBD1. This CDR3 is built from 12 residues. Per the germline V gene, CDR1 is SNHLY and CDR2 is FYNNEI.

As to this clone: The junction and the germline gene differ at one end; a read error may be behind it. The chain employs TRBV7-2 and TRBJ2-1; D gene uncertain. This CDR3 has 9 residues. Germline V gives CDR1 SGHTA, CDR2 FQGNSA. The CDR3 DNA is TGTGCCAGCAGCTTAGACCTAATCTTC. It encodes CASSLDLIF. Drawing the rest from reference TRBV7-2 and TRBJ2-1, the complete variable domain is GAGVSQSPSNKVTEKGKDVELRCDPISGHTALYWYRQSLGQGLEFLIYFQGNSAPDKSGLPSDRFSAERTGGSVSTLTIQRTQQEDSAVYLCASSLDLIFGPGTRLTVL.

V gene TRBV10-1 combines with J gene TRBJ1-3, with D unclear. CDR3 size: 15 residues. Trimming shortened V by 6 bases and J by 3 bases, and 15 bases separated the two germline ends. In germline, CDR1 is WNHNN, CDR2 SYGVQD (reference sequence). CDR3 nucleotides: TGCGCCAGCAGCCCTAGCGGCCGTCTTGGAAACACCATATATTTT. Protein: CASSPSGRLGNTIYF.

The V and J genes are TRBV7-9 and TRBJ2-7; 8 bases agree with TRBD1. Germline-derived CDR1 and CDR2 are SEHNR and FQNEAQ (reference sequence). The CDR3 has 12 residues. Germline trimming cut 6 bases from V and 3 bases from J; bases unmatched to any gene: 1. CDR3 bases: TGTGCCAGCAGGGGACAGGACTACGAGCAGTACTTC. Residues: CASRGQDYEQYF.

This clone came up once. CDR3 coding DNA: TGTGCCAGCAGTGAAGCGCTTCTGGGAGGGCAGCCCCAGCATTTT. Protein sequence: CASSEALLGGQPQHF. V usage is TRBV6-1 and J usage is TRBJ1-5; D ambiguous. Germline assignment: CDR1 MNHNS and CDR2 SASEGT. Trimming pared 0 bases from V and 7 bases from J, leaving 13 bases between. This CDR3 spans 15 amino acids.

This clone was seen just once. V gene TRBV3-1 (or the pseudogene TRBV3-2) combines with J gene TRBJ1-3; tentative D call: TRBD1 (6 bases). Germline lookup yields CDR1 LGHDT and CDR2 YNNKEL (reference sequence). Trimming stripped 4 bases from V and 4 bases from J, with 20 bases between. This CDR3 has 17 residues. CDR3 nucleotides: TGTGCCAGCAGCCGCGCGGGAGGGGGTAATCGAGGAAACACCATATATTTT. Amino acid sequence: CASSRAGGGNRGNTIYF.

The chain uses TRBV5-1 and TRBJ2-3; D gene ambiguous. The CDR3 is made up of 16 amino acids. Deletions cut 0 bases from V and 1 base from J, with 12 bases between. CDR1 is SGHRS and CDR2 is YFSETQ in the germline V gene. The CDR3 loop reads CASSLAVSSGTDTQYF. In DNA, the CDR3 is TGCGCCAGCAGCTTGGCTGTCTCCTCAGGCACAGATACGCAGTATTTT.

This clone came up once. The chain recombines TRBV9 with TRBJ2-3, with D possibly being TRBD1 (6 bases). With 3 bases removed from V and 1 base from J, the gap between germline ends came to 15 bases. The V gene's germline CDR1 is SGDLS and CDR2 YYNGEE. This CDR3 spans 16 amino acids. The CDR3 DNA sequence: TGTGCCAGCAGCGCGCAGGCAAGGACAGGCACAGATACGCAGTATTTT. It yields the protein CASSAQARTGTDTQYF.

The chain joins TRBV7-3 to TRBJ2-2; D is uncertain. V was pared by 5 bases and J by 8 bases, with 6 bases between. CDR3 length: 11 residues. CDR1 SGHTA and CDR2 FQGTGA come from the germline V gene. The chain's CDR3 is CASSLSGELFF. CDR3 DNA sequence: TGTGCCAGCAGCCTATCAGGGGAGCTGTTTTTT.

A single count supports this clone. As DNA, the CDR3 is TGTGCCACCGCGCCCCGGCGCGGGGGGGAAGGTACGCAGTATTTT. It translates to CATAPRRGGEGTQYF. This chain uses TRBV15 with TRBJ2-3; 9 nucleotides agree with TRBD2. The CDR3 runs to 15 residues. Germline V gives CDR1 LNHNV, CDR2 YYDKDF (reference sequence). With 8 bases clipped from V and 8 bases from J, the junction kept 14 bases outside the gene matches.

The CDR3 region has the DNA TGCGCCAGCAGCCAAGGGTCAGGGTCGAACACTGAAGCTTTCTTT. It yields the protein CASSQGSGSNTEAFF. V gene TRBV4-3 combines with J gene TRBJ1-1; D is perhaps TRBD1 (5 bases). CDR1 LGHNA and CDR2 YSLEER come from the germline V gene. Between the trimmed V and J ends, which lost 1 base and 1 base, there was a span of 10 bases. The CDR3 loop spans 15 amino acids.

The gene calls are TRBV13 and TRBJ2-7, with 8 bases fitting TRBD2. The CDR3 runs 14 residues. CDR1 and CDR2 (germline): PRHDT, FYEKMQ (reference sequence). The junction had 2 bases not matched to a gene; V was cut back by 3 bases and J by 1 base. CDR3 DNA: TGTGCCAGCAGCTTTCGGGGGGGATCCTACGAGCAGTACTTC. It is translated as CASSFRGGSYEQYF. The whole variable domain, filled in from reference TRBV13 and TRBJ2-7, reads AAGVIQSPRHLIKEKRETATLKCYPIPRHDTVYWYQQGPGQDPQFLISFYEKMQSDKGSIPDRFSAQQFSDYHSELNMSSLELGDSALYFCASSFRGGSYEQYFGPGTRLTVT.

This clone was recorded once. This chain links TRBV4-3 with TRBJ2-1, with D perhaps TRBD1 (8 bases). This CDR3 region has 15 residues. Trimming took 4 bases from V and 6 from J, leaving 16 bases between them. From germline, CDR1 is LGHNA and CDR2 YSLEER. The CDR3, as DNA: TGCGCCAGCAGCCGAGGTACAGGGGGGGTCAATGAGCAGTTCTTC. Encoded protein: CASSRGTGGVNEQFF.

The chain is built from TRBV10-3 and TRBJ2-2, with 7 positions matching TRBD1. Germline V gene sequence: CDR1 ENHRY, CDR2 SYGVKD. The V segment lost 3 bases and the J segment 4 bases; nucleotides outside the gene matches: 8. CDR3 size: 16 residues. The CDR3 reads CAISDPTGLGTGELFF. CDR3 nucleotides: TGTGCCATCAGTGACCCGACAGGGTTGGGCACCGGGGAGCTGTTTTTT.

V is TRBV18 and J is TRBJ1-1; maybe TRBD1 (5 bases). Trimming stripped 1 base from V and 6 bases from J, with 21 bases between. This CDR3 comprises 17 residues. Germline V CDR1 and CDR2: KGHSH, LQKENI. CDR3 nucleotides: TGTGCCAGCTCACCACGCCGGGCAGGGAAAAACTATTCTGAAGCTTTCTTT. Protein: CASSPRRAGKNYSEAFF.

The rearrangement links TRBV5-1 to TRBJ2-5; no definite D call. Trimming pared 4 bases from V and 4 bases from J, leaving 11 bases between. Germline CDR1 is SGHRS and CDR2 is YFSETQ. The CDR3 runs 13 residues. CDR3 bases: TGCGCCAGCAGCCCCGGGTCCTCAGAGACCCAGTACTTC. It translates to CASSPGSSETQYF.

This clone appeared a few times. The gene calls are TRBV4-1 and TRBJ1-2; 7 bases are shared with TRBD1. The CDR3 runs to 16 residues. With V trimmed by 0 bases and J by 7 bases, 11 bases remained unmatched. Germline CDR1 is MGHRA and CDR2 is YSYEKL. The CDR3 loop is CASSQDGLGGGRGYTF. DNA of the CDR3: TGCGCCAGCAGCCAAGATGGCTTAGGAGGGGGCCGTGGCTACACCTTC.

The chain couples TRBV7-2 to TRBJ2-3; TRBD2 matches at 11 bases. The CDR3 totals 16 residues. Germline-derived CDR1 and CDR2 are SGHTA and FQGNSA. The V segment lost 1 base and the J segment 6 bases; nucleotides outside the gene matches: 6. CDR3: CASSLDTSGGTDTQYF. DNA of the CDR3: TGTGCCAGCAGCTTAGACACTAGCGGGGGTACGGATACGCAGTATTTT.